The 2 T cell receptor beta chains presented below share a single source sample, sequenced in a study of T-cell reconstitution after alpha-beta-depleted transplantation in children. Unique molecular identifiers tagged the TCRbeta library. TCRdb reprocessed the PCR reads with MiXCR, giving one entry per CDR3 protein. This sample yields hundreds of thousands of distinct CDR3 sequences, of which roughly 13% are seen a single time; around 2.2% belongs to the top ten. The source was PBMCs, mostly from graft donor cells, collected 360 days after TCRalphabeta/CD19-depleted stem cell transplant. These receptors all stem from a male patient younger than 18 who had a stem cell transplant for acute myeloid leukemia, so the T cells may come from the graft donor.

This sequence joins TRBV4-1 and TRBJ2-1; 11 bases map to TRBD2. Germline V gene data show CDR1 as MGHRA and CDR2 as YSYEKL. V lost 4 bases, J lost 3 bases, and 8 bases stayed unmatched. The CDR3 runs 17 residues. The CDR3 region is CASSRISGGAFYNEQFF. The CDR3 bases are TGCGCCAGCAGCCGGATTAGCGGGGGGGCCTTCTACAATGAGCAGTTCTTC.

The J gene is TRBJ2-1, the V gene TRBV12-3 or TRBV12-4, with 8 nucleotides matching TRBD2. Trimming at V came to 7 bases and at J to 2 bases, leaving 10 bases not matched to a gene. The CDR3 is made up of 16 amino acids. The CDR3 DNA reads TGTGCCAGCATCCTATCAGCGGGAGTTACCTACAATGAGCAGTTCTTC. It is translated as CASILSAGVTYNEQFF.